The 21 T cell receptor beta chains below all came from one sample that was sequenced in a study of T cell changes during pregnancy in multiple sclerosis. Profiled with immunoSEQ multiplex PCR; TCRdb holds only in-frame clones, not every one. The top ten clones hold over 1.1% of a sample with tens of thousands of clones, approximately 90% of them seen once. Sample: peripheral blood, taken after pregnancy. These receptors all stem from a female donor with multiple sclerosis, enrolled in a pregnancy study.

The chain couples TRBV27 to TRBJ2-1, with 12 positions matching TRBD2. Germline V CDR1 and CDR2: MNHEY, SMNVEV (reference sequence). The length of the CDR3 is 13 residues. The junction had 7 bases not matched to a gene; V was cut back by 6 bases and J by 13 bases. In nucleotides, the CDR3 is TGTGCCAGCAGAAGGACTAGCGGGACGGATCAGTTCTTC. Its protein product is CASRRTSGTDQFF.

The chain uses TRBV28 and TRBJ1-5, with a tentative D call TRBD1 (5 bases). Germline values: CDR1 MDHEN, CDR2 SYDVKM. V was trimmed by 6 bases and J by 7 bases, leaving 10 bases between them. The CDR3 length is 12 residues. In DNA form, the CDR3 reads TGTGCCAGCAGGCTGTGGGGCCAGCCCCAGCATTTT. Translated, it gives CASRLWGQPQHF.

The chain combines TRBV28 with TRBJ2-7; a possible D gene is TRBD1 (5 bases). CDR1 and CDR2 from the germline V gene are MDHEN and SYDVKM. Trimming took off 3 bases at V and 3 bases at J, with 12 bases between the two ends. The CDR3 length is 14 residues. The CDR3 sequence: CASSLVRQLYEQYF. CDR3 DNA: TGTGCCAGCAGTTTGGTGAGACAGCTCTACGAGCAGTACTTC.

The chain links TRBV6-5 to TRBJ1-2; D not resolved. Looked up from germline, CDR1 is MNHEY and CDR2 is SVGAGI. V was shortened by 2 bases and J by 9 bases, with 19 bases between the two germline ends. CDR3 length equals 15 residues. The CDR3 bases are TGTGCCAGCAGTTACGGGCCCCGACAATCGACGAGCTACACCTTC. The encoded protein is CASSYGPRQSTSYTF.

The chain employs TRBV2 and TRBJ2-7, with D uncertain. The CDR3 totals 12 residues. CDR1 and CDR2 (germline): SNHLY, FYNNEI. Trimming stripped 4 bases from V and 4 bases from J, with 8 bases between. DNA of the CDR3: TGTGCCAGCAGTGTCCTTTTTTACGAGCAGTACTTC. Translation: CASSVLFYEQYF.

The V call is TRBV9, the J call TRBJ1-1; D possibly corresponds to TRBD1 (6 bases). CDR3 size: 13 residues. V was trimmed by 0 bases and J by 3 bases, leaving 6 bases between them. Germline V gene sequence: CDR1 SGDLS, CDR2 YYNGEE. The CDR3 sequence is CASSVGTDTEAFF. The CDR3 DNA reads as TGTGCCAGCAGCGTAGGGACAGACACTGAAGCTTTCTTT.

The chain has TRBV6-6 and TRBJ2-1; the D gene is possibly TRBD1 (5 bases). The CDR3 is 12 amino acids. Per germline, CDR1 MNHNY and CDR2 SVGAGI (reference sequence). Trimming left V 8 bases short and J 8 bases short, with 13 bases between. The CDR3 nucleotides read TGTGCCAGCGGTAAACAGGTTTATGAGCAGTTCTTC. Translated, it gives CASGKQVYEQFF.

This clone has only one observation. CDR3 region: CASSMFASSYNEQFF. For the CDR3, the DNA is TGTGCCAGTAGTATGTTTGCTAGCTCCTACAATGAGCAGTTCTTC. V gene TRBV19 combines with J gene TRBJ2-1; no reliable D call. V dropped 3 bases and J dropped 0 bases, with 9 bases sitting between them. The CDR3 spans 15 residues. The germline V gene encodes CDR1 LNHDA and CDR2 SQIVND (reference sequence).

Here the CDR3 DNA reads TGTGCCAGCAGTCCACGGGACAGGGGGATATCCTACGAGCAGTACTTC. Its protein product is CASSPRDRGISYEQYF. V gene TRBV28 combines with J gene TRBJ2-7; 11 nucleotides align to TRBD1. V was pared by 5 bases and J by 1 base, with 7 bases of the junction left unmatched. Per germline, CDR1 MDHEN and CDR2 SYDVKM. The CDR3 is 16 residues long. Complete variable domain (other parts from reference TRBV28 and TRBJ2-7): DVKVTQSSRYLVKRTGEKVFLECVQDMDHENMFWYRQDPGLGLRLIYFSYDVKMKEKGDIPEGYSVSREKKERFSLILESASTNQTSMYLCASSPRDRGISYEQYFGPGTRLTVT.

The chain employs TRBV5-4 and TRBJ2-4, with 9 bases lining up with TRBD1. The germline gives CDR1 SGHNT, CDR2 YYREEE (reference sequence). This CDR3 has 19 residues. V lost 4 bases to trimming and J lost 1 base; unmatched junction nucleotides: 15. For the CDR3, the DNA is TGTGCCAGCAGCAAACCGGGACAGGGCTCGAAAGGGGCCAAAAACATTCAGTACTTC. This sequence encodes CASSKPGQGSKGAKNIQYF.

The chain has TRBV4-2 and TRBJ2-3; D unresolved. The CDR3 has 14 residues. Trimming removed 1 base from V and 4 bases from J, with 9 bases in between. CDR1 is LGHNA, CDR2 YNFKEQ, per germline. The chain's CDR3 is CASSQGQRADTQYF. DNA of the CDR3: TGTGCCAGCAGCCAAGGGCAGCGCGCAGATACGCAGTATTTT.

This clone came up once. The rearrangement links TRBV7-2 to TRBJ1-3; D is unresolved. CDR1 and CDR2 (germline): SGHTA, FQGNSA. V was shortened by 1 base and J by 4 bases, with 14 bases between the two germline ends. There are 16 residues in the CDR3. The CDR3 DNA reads TGTGCCAGCAGCTTAGGTGGAGGGATAGGAGGAAACACCATATATTTT. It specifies CASSLGGGIGGNTIYF.

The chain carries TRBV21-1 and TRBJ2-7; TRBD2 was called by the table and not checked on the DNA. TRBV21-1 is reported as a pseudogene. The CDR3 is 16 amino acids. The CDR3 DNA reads TGTGCCAGCAGCACCGAGACTAGCGGGATTCCCGGCGAGCAGTACTTC. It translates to CASSTETSGIPGEQYF.

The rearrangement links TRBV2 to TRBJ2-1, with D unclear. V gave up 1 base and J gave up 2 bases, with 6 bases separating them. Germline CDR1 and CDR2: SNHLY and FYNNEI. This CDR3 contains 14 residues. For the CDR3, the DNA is TGTGCCAGCAGTGAAGTTCGTACCTACAATGAGCAGTTCTTC. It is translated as CASSEVRTYNEQFF.

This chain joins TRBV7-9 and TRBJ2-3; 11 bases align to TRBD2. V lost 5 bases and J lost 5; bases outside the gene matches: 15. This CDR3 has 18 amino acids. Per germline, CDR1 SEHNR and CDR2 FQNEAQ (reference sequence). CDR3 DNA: TGTGCCAGCAGCAAAAGGACCTTAGCGGGAGGGCCCGTAGATACGCAGTATTTT. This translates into CASSKRTLAGGPVDTQYF.

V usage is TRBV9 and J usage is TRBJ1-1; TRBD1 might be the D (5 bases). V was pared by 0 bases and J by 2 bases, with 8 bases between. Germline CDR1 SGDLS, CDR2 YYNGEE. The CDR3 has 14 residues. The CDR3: CASSVGGTNTEAFF. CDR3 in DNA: TGTGCCAGCAGCGTAGGGGGGACTAACACTGAAGCTTTCTTT.

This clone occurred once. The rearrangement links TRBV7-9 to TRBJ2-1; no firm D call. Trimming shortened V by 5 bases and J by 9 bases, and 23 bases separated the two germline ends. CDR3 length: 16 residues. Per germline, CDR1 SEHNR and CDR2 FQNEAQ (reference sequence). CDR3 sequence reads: CASSPSGRSAHAEQFF. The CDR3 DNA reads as TGTGCCAGCAGCCCATCAGGTAGATCGGCCCACGCTGAGCAGTTCTTC. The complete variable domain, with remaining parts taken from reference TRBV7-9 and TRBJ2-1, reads DTGVSQNPRHKITKRGQNVTFRCDPISEHNRLYWYRQTLGQGPEFLTYFQNEAQLEKSRLLSDRFSAERPKGSFSTLEIQRTEQGDSAMYLCASSPSGRSAHAEQFFGPGTRLTVL.

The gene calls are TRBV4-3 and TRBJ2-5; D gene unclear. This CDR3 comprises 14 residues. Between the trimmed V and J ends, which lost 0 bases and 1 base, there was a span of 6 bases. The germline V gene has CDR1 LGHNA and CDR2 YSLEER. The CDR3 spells CASSQDTGQETQYF. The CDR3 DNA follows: TGCGCCAGCAGCCAAGATACGGGCCAAGAGACCCAGTACTTC.

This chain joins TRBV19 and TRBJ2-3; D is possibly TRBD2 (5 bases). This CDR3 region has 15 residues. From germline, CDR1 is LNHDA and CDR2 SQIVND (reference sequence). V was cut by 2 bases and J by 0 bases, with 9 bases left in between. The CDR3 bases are TGTGCCAGTAGTATATCGGGGTCTAGCACAGATACGCAGTATTTT. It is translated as CASSISGSSTDTQYF.

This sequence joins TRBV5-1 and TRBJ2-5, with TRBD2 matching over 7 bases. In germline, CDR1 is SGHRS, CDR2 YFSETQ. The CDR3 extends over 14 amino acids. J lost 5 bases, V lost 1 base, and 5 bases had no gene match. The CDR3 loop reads CASSLTSVEETQYF. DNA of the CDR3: TGCGCCAGCAGCTTGACTAGCGTGGAGGAGACCCAGTACTTC.

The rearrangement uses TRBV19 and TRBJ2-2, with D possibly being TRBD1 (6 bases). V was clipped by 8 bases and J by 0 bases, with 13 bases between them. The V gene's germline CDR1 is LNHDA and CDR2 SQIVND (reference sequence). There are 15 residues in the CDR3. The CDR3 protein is CASARGGPNTGELFF. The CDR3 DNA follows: TGTGCCAGTGCCCGAGGGGGACCGAACACCGGGGAGCTGTTTTTT.